Listed below are T cell receptor beta chains from one sample, sequenced in a study of cytomegalovirus exposure and HLA in healthy donors. Using immunoSEQ multiplex PCR, the repertoire was profiled, and TCRdb retains in-frame clones only, with some absent. The profile shows about 190,000 clones, around 87% of them singletons. Sequenced sample: PBMCs. The receptor set was obtained from a boy between 2 and 10 years old in good health and CMV-seronegative. Both conserved end residues are part of each CDR3. The D gene is left open where the match is weak. Clone size is not always given. Where it is, it says once, few, many or a class for expanded clones.

D	V	size	J	DNA	CDR3
NA	TRBV1	NA	TRBJ2-1	TGCACCAGCAGCCGCCCAGGACGGAAGCGCGACAGTGAGCAGTTCTTC	CTSSRPGRKRDSEQFF
NA	TRBV15	few	TRBJ1-4	TGTGCCACCAGCAGACCGGCCCGACAGGACTCTAATGAAAAACTGTTTTTT	CATSRPARQDSNEKLFF
NA	TRBV6-5	NA	TRBJ2-7	TGTGCCAGCAGGCCAGACTTTACCTACGAGCAGTACTTC	CASRPDFTYEQYF
NA	TRBV9	NA	TRBJ2-2	TGTGCCAGCAGCGTACAGGGCGGGGAGCTGTTTTTT	CASSVQGGELFF
TRBD1	TRBV18	NA	TRBJ2-1	TGTGCCAGCTCACCCCCGGGACAGGGGGTTGCCCACAATGAGCAGTTCTTC	CASSPPGQGVAHNEQFF
TRBD1	TRBV5-4	NA	TRBJ2-7	TGTGCCATGACCGGGACAGTGGCCTACGAGCAGTACTTC	CAMTGTVAYEQYF
NA	TRBV5-1	NA	TRBJ1-2	TGCGCCAGCAGCTTTGGGGTCATAGGGGATGGCTACACCTTC	CASSFGVIGDGYTF
NA	TRBV6-5	NA	TRBJ1-1	TGTGCCAGCAGTTACTCGAACGTTGGGCAACCGACTTTCTTT	CASSYSNVGQPTFF
TRBD1	TRBV19	NA	TRBJ1-5	TGTGCCACCGCCGGACAGGGGTCTCAGCCCCAGCATTTT	CATAGQGSQPQHF
NA	TRBV29-1	NA	TRBJ1-1	TGCAGCGTTGCGTTTGGCACAGAAGCTTTCTTT	CSVAFGTEAFF
NA	TRBV5-3	NA	TRBJ1-4	TGTGCCAGAAGCTTCCCGGACCGGGACAACGGTGAAAAACTGTTTTTT	CARSFPDRDNGEKLFF
NA	TRBV28	NA	TRBJ1-5	TGTGCCAGCAGTTCGGGAGGGCTTAATCAGCCCCAGCATTTT	CASSSGGLNQPQHF
TRBD2	TRBV7-2	NA	TRBJ2-5	TGTGCCAGCAGCTTAGATATGAGCGGGGGGGAGACCCAGTACTTC	CASSLDMSGGETQYF
TRBD2	TRBV9	NA	TRBJ2-5	TGTGCCAGCAGCGCACATAGCGGGGCACAAGAGACCCAGTACTTC	CASSAHSGAQETQYF
TRBD1	TRBV6-1	NA	TRBJ1-5	TGTGCCAGCAGTGACAGGGGGTCGAACAATCAGCCCCAGCATTTT	CASSDRGSNNQPQHF
NA	TRBV28	NA	TRBJ2-5	TGTGCCAGCAGTTTAATGTCTTTTAGGGGGGAGGGCGAGACCCAGTACTTC	CASSLMSFRGEGETQYF
TRBD1	TRBV5-1	NA	TRBJ1-1	TGCGCCAGCAGCTTGGTCCCAGGGGGAGGCACTGAAGCTTTCTTT	CASSLVPGGGTEAFF
TRBD1	TRBV5-4	NA	TRBJ1-1	TGTGCCAGCAGCTTGGGAAGGGTAGGGGGCTGGACTGAAGCTTTCTTT	CASSLGRVGGWTEAFF
NA	TRBV6-1	once	TRBJ1-2	TGTGCCAGCAGGTGGACAGCTGGCTACACCTTC	CASRWTAGYTF
TRBD2	TRBV7-2	NA	TRBJ2-5	TGTGCCAGCACCCAGCGGGGAGACCAAGAGACCCAGTACTTC	CASTQRGDQETQYF
TRBD2	TRBV28	once	TRBJ2-4	TGTGCCAGCAGCCCATGGACTAGCGTTGACAAAAACATTCAGTACTTC	CASSPWTSVDKNIQYF
NA	TRBV7-9	NA	TRBJ2-3	TGTGCCAGCAGCCTGGAGATGTCAGATACGCAGTATTTT	CASSLEMSDTQYF
TRBD2	TRBV10-2	NA	TRBJ2-7	TGCGCCAGCAGAGAACTAGCGGGGGGGTTCCACGAGCAGTACTTC	CASRELAGGFHEQYF